These 13 T cell receptor beta chains came from one sample sequenced in a study of T cells in Graves' hyperthyroidism and ophthalmopathy. Researchers took RNA transcripts and amplified the TCR beta CDR3 regions from them. The HTBI set primed first-round TCR CDR3 RT-PCR. Each CDR3 protein is one row after TCRdb ran MiXCR on the multiplex PCR reads. Here the sample spans approximately 520,000 distinct CDR3 sequences, around 24% being singletons. Specimen: blood. The receptors here all came from a woman under 40 with Graves' ophthalmopathy.

This clonotype was picked up many times. The chain recombines TRBV9 with TRBJ2-7; 8 bases match TRBD1. The ends lost 0 bases at V and 12 bases at J; junction bases unmatched: 8. This CDR3 has 13 residues. Germline assignment: CDR1 SGDLS and CDR2 YYNGEE. The CDR3 DNA follows: TGTGCCAGCAGCGTAGGCGGACAGGGCCCTGGGTACTTC. Its protein is CASSVGGQGPGYF.

There are many counts of this clonotype. The rearrangement joins TRBV5-1 to TRBJ1-1, with unresolved D. Looked up from germline, CDR1 is SGHRS and CDR2 is YFSETQ. V was trimmed by 2 bases and J by 1 base, leaving 9 bases between them. This CDR3 contains 14 residues. CDR3 protein: CASSFNTRNTEAFF. DNA of the CDR3: TGCGCCAGCAGCTTTAACACAAGGAACACTGAAGCTTTCTTT. The full variable domain, completed using reference TRBV5-1 and TRBJ1-1, is KAGVTQTPRYLIKTRGQQVTLSCSPISGHRSVSWYQQTPGQGLQFLFEYFSETQRNKGNFPGRFSGRQFSNSRSEMNVSTLELGDSALYLCASSFNTRNTEAFFGQGTRLTVV.

In its sample, this clonotype was seen many times. The genes are TRBV27 and TRBJ2-7; D might be TRBD1 (5 bases). The CDR3 loop spans 14 amino acids. Per germline, CDR1 MNHEY and CDR2 SMNVEV (reference sequence). V lost 2 bases and J lost 2, with 10 bases in between. CDR3 in amino acids: CASSLGASAYEQYF. The CDR3 DNA reads as TGTGCCAGCAGTTTAGGGGCCTCTGCCTACGAGCAGTACTTC.

This chain connects TRBV6-1 to TRBJ2-5; TRBD2 matches 8 bases. CDR1 is MNHNS and CDR2 is SASEGT in the germline V gene. This CDR3 is built from 16 residues. The junction had 14 bases not matched to a gene; V was cut back by 6 bases and J by 5 bases. The CDR3 coding sequence is TGTGCCAGCAGGGCCTCGGGACTAGTCGGCACCGAGACCCAGTACTTC. Translating it yields CASRASGLVGTETQYF.

This clonotype was seen ten or more times. V usage is TRBV12-3 or TRBV12-4 and J usage is TRBJ1-5; no clear D gene. Trimming shortened V by 3 bases and J by 7 bases, and 7 bases separated the two germline ends. This CDR3 is built from 12 residues. CDR3 in amino acids: CASSFKQQPQHF. The CDR3 bases are TGTGCCAGCAGTTTTAAGCAACAGCCCCAGCATTTT.

This clonotype was observed a handful of times. V is TRBV30 and J is TRBJ1-1, with D unresolved. Trimming cost V 4 bases and J 4 bases, with 10 bases left between them. Germline-derived CDR1 and CDR2 are GTSNPN and SVGIG (reference sequence). This CDR3 is 12 amino acids long. This chain's CDR3 is CAWKLGITEAFF. CDR3 bases: TGTGCCTGGAAGTTGGGTATCACTGAAGCTTTCTTT. The full variable domain, completed using reference TRBV30 and TRBJ1-1, is SQTIHQWPATLVQPVGSPLSLECTVEGTSNPNLYWYRQAAGRGLQLLFYSVGIGQISSEVPQNLSASRPQDRQFILSSKKLLLSDSGFYLCAWKLGITEAFFGQGTRLTVV.

In this sample, this clonotype turned up many times. The chain recombines TRBV24-1 with TRBJ2-5, with no clear D. Germline V CDR1 and CDR2: KGHDR, SFDVKD. CDR3 length equals 13 residues. Deletions cut 2 bases from V and 8 bases from J, with 11 bases between. DNA of the CDR3: TGTGCCACCAGTGATTCCCCTCCTGTTACCCAGTACTTC. Protein: CATSDSPPVTQYF.

The chain carries TRBV7-8 and TRBJ2-2, with 11 bases matching TRBD1. The CDR3 contains 15 residues. The junction had 5 bases not matched to a gene; V was cut back by 4 bases and J by 7 bases. The V gene's germline CDR1 is SGHVS and CDR2 FQNEAQ. CDR3 residues: CASSSRTGGGGELFF. CDR3 in DNA: TGTGCCAGCAGCTCCCGGACAGGGGGCGGCGGGGAGCTGTTTTTT.

This clonotype showed up many times. This chain joins TRBV4-2 and TRBJ1-2; possibly TRBD1 for D (5 bases). The CDR3 has 15 amino acids. Per germline, CDR1 LGHNA and CDR2 YNFKEQ. Trimming removed 1 base from V and 4 bases from J, with 13 bases in between. The CDR3 sequence is CASSQVGGEFYGYTF. In DNA form, the CDR3 reads TGTGCCAGCAGCCAAGTCGGGGGGGAATTCTATGGCTACACCTTC.

The rearrangement joins TRBV28 to TRBJ2-4; 7 nucleotides align to TRBD1. The ends lost 7 bases at V and 6 bases at J; junction bases unmatched: 6. The CDR3 is 13 residues long. Germline values: CDR1 MDHEN, CDR2 SYDVKM. The CDR3 region has the DNA TGTGCCAGCATACCCCGGGACAGAAACATTCAGTACTTC. Its protein is CASIPRDRNIQYF.

The table lists this clonotype with many counts. The chain couples TRBV12-3 or TRBV12-4 to TRBJ1-3; D gene unclear. Deletions cut 2 bases from V and 4 bases from J, with 3 bases between. This CDR3 spans 12 amino acids. The CDR3 reads CASSLLGNTIYF. For the CDR3, the DNA is TGTGCCAGCAGTTTACTGGGAAACACCATATATTTT.

The table lists this clonotype with many counts. The chain is built from TRBV4-3 and TRBJ2-5; 7 bases are shared with TRBD2. The CDR3 has 17 residues. The germline CDR1 and CDR2 sequences are LGHNA and YSLEER. Trimming took 0 bases from V and 1 from J; bases not matched to a gene: 8. This CDR3 is CASSQDGTGGGQETQYF. The CDR3 coding sequence is TGCGCCAGCAGCCAAGATGGGACGGGAGGAGGCCAAGAGACCCAGTACTTC.

A word on this clonotype: Being one base from a much bigger clone, this may be a read error. The rearrangement links TRBV7-3 to TRBJ2-5; 10 bases map to TRBD2. CDR1 is SGHTA, CDR2 FQGTGA, per germline. V lost 4 bases and J lost 1; bases outside the gene matches: 12. This CDR3 has 18 residues. The CDR3 spells CASSSGEVAGGGQETQYF. CDR3 bases: TGTGCCAGCAGCTCAGGGGAAGTAGCGGGGGGTGGCCAAGAGACCCAGTACTTC.